The 11 T cell receptor beta chains reported below all come from one sample, sequenced in a study of OX40 agonist ivuxolimab in advanced cancers. Method: immunoSEQ multiplex PCR; TCRdb's copy keeps in-frame clones and lacks some. The top ten hold more than 0.75% of the sample, which has tens of thousands of clones, 70% to 90% seen once. The source was CD4+ or CD8+ T cells sorted from blood, collected in a trial of the OX40 agonist ivuxolimab. Receptors originate from an adult with an advanced solid tumor such as melanoma, head and neck, liver or kidney cancer.

The V gene is TRBV7-9, the J gene TRBJ1-5; D call uncertain. This CDR3 has 15 residues. CDR1 and CDR2 from the germline V gene are SEHNR and FQNEAQ (reference sequence). V was trimmed by 5 bases and J by 2 bases, leaving 13 bases between them. CDR3 bases: TGTGCCAGCAGCCCCCGAGGCGTTGGCAATCAGCCCCAGCATTTT. It yields the protein CASSPRGVGNQPQHF.

V gene TRBV7-9 combines with J gene TRBJ2-1; 8 bases fit TRBD1. Per germline, CDR1 SEHNR and CDR2 FQNEAQ (reference sequence). The CDR3 spans 13 residues. The trim removed 11 bases at V and 7 bases at J, leaving 10 bases unmatched. The CDR3 region is CAHGEDRANEQFF. The CDR3 coding sequence is TGTGCCCACGGAGAGGACAGGGCTAATGAGCAGTTCTTC.

The gene calls are TRBV7-2 and TRBJ2-5, with D maybe TRBD2 (6 bases). CDR3 length equals 13 residues. Per the germline V gene, CDR1 is SGHTA and CDR2 is FQGNSA. Trimming removed 8 bases from V and 1 base from J, with 11 bases in between. CDR3 sequence (DNA): TGTGCCAGCGAACGAGCGGGCCAAGAGACCCAGTACTTC. It codes for CASERAGQETQYF.

The J gene is TRBJ2-7, the V gene TRBV5-1, with D perhaps TRBD2 (6 bases). With 2 bases removed from V and 0 bases from J, the gap between germline ends came to 12 bases. The CDR3 contains 15 residues. Germline V CDR1 and CDR2: SGHRS, YFSETQ. The CDR3 here is CASSLVSGSSYEQYF. CDR3 nucleotide sequence: TGCGCCAGCAGCTTAGTTTCCGGGAGCTCCTACGAGCAGTACTTC. The complete variable domain, with remaining parts taken from reference TRBV5-1 and TRBJ2-7, reads KAGVTQTPRYLIKTRGQQVTLSCSPISGHRSVSWYQQTPGQGLQFLFEYFSETQRNKGNFPGRFSGRQFSNSRSEMNVSTLELGDSALYLCASSLVSGSSYEQYFGPGTRLTVT.

Only one count was recorded for this clone. The rearrangement links TRBV9 to TRBJ1-2; 8 positions match TRBD1. This CDR3 has 14 amino acids. Germline CDR1 SGDLS, CDR2 YYNGEE. With 4 bases clipped from V and 5 bases from J, the junction kept 7 bases outside the gene matches. The CDR3 loop is CASSNDQGAYGYTF. As DNA, the CDR3 is TGTGCCAGCAGCAATGATCAGGGGGCGTATGGCTACACCTTC. Supplemented by reference TRBV9 and TRBJ1-2, the full variable domain reads DSGVTQTPKHLITATGQRVTLRCSPRSGDLSVYWYQQSLDQGLQFLIQYYNGEERAKGNILERFSAQQFPDLHSELNLSSLELGDSALYFCASSNDQGAYGYTFGSGTRLTVV.

The rearrangement joins TRBV10-3 to TRBJ2-1, with a weak D call TRBD1 (6 bases). The CDR3 has 13 residues. Germline values: CDR1 ENHRY, CDR2 SYGVKD. The germline V and J ends were trimmed by 4 bases and 6 bases, with 10 bases remaining between them. This CDR3 is CAISVTGSNEQFF. CDR3 nucleotides: TGTGCCATCAGTGTTACAGGGAGCAATGAGCAGTTCTTC.

The genes are TRBV2 and TRBJ2-6; no reliable D call. Trimming cost V 6 bases and J 2 bases, with 11 bases left between them. CDR3 size: 15 residues. Germline V CDR1 and CDR2: SNHLY, FYNNEI. CDR3 bases: TGTGCCAGCAGGCTAGGGCTTACTGGGGCCAACGTCCTGACTTTC. This gives the protein CASRLGLTGANVLTF.

The V gene is TRBV11-2, the J gene TRBJ2-3; 8 nucleotides line up with TRBD1. The V gene's germline CDR1 is SGHAT and CDR2 FQNNGV. After removal of 4 bases from V and 6 bases from J, the junction contained 3 bases not matched to a gene. The CDR3 has 13 amino acids. The CDR3 nucleotides read TGTGCCAGCAGCTCCGGACAGGGCGATACGCAGTATTTT. It yields the protein CASSSGQGDTQYF.

The rearrangement uses TRBV6-6 and TRBJ1-5; D remains unclear. This CDR3 comprises 14 residues. Trimming removed 6 bases from V and 6 bases from J, with 15 bases in between. Germline V lookup: CDR1 MNHNY, CDR2 SVGAGI (reference sequence). The CDR3 DNA is TGTGCCAGCAGCGAACCCCAAAGGTTTCAGCCCCAGCATTTT. It specifies CASSEPQRFQPQHF.

A few counts support this clone. The chain couples TRBV28 to TRBJ1-4, with D possibly being TRBD1 (6 bases). Germline loops: CDR1 MDHEN, CDR2 SYDVKM. This CDR3 comprises 15 residues. Trimming shortened V by 7 bases and J by 11 bases, and 23 bases separated the two germline ends. The CDR3 spells CASNPGHSSRMKLFF. In DNA form, the CDR3 reads TGTGCCAGCAACCCGGGACACTCGTCGCGGATGAAACTGTTTTTT. Full variable domain (missing parts from reference TRBV28 and TRBJ1-4): DVKVTQSSRYLVKRTGEKVFLECVQDMDHENMFWYRQDPGLGLRLIYFSYDVKMKEKGDIPEGYSVSREKKERFSLILESASTNQTSMYLCASNPGHSSRMKLFFGSGTQLSVL.

The CDR3 nucleotides read TGTGCCTGGATGGTCGCGGGGGGCCTTTTGGGAGAGCAGTTCTTC. Its protein product is CAWMVAGGLLGEQFF. This sequence joins TRBV30 and TRBJ2-1; 8 bases map to TRBD2. This CDR3 spans 15 amino acids. Germline loops: CDR1 GTSNPN, CDR2 SVGIG (reference sequence). The V segment lost 4 bases and the J segment 10 bases; nucleotides outside the gene matches: 15.